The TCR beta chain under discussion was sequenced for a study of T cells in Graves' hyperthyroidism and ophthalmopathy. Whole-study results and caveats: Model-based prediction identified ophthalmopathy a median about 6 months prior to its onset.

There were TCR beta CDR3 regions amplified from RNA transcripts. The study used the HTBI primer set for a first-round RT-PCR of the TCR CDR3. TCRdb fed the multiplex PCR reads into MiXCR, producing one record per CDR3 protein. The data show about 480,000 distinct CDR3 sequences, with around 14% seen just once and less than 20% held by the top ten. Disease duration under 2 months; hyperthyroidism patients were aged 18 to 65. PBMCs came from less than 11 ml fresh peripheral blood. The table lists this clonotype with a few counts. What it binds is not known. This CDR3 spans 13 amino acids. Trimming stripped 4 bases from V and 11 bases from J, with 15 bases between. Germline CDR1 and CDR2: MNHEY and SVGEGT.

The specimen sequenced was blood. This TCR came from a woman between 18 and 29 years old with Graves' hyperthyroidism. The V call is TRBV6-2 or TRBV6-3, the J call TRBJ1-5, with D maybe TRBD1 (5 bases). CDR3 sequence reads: CASSLGGRGAQHF. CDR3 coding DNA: TGTGCCAGCAGTTTGGGGGGAAGAGGGGCCCAGCATTTT.